Given below is one TCR beta chain in context. This entry comes from a study of shared clonotypes between healthy human individuals. Germline lookup yields CDR1 SQVTM and CDR2 ANQGSEA. Trimming stripped 7 bases from V and 0 bases from J, with 12 bases between. This CDR3 has 13 residues. TCRdb keeps only in-frame clones here, not all; method: immunoSEQ multiplex PCR. The sample lists fewer than 650,000 clones, around three quarters seen once, with around 12% in the top ten. The study enrolled healthy HIV-negative adults without recent acute infections or vaccinations as donors. Sequenced material: PBMCs. This sequence originates from a woman in her thirties or forties in good health. Some clones in this sample may be carry-over from other donors' samples. The chain is built from TRBV29-1 and TRBJ1-2, with D tentatively TRBD1 (6 bases). The CDR3 is CSATRTANYGYTF. CDR3 DNA sequence: TGCAGCGCAACTCGGACAGCTAACTATGGCTACACCTTC.